The clone carrying this T cell receptor (beta chain) was picked up one time. Its target is not known. CDR3 length: 16 amino acids. CDR1 and CDR2 from the germline V gene are SGDLS and YYNGEE. Trimming removed 7 bases from V and 1 base from J; junction bases left unmatched: 11. This entry comes from a study of cytomegalovirus exposure and HLA in healthy donors. Study results and caveats: In an earlier analysis, in some 500 donors, most V segments appeared productive either ~90% or ~30% of the time. TCR beta V- and J-gene trimming was later associated with a missense DCLRE1C variant.

This PCR relied on a set of 60 Vbeta primers and 13 Jbeta primers. Assay: immunoSEQ multiplex PCR; the TCRdb copy retains only in-frame clones and omits some. The table includes some 170,000 clones, 79% detected once. The receptor comes from a man aged 40-55 years in good health and CMV-seronegative. The sequencing input was PBMCs. The chain has TRBV9 and TRBJ2-1; 7 bases fit TRBD2. In DNA, the CDR3 is TGTGCCAGCGGACCCCTGGCGGGAGCTTCCTACAATGAGCAGTTCTTC. Its translation: CASGPLAGASYNEQFF.